The following is a TCR beta chain sequence with its context. The target antigen is unknown. These data come from a study of radiotherapy plus CTLA-4 blockade in lung cancer. Clones were sequenced by immunoSEQ multiplex PCR, and TCRdb holds only the in-frame ones, with some missing. The sample has about 54,000 clones; approximately 79% are singletons. Study-level points and caveats: In blood, after radiotherapy plus ipilimumab, tumor-derived TCR clones expanded.

The V and J ends lost 5 bases and 0 bases respectively, with 7 bases between them. This CDR3 region has 13 residues. Germline CDR1 and CDR2: LNHDA and SQIVND (reference sequence). This receptor was obtained from a human donor with non-small cell lung cancer who had a partial response to radiotherapy plus ipilimumab. The sample was peripheral blood, taken from a patient treated with radiotherapy plus ipilimumab. The chain joins TRBV19 to TRBJ1-1; D is undetermined. CDR3 amino acids: CASSRAMNTEAFF. The CDR3, as DNA: TGTGCCAGTAGTCGCGCGATGAACACTGAAGCTTTCTTT.